This passage covers 14 T cell receptor beta chains from one sample sequenced in a study of blood T cell repertoires in COVID-19. Here immunoSEQ multiplex PCR was the method, and the copy in TCRdb shows in-frame clones only, minus some. This table holds roughly 250,000 clones, about 86% found once. Material for sequencing was PBMCs or T cells enriched from blood (not recorded which). The receptors shown here come from a middle-aged woman with acute COVID-19.

The chain uses TRBV19 and TRBJ1-5; 7 bases match TRBD1. Losses at the gene ends were 5 bases for V and 0 bases for J; bases not matched to a gene: 16. Germline V gene sequence: CDR1 LNHDA, CDR2 SQIVND (reference sequence). The CDR3 loop spans 19 amino acids. CDR3 loop: CASSFDRDSETYSNQPQHF. In DNA form, the CDR3 reads TGTGCCAGTAGTTTTGACCGGGACAGCGAAACTTATAGCAATCAGCCCCAGCATTTT.

The CDR3 DNA reads TGTGCCAGCAGTCGCAACAGGGGAACGCAGGAAAAACTGTTTTTT. This codes for CASSRNRGTQEKLFF. The rearrangement links TRBV27 to TRBJ1-4, with 7 nucleotides matching TRBD1. The length of the CDR3 is 15 residues. From germline, CDR1 is MNHEY and CDR2 SMNVEV (reference sequence). Losses at the gene ends were 5 bases for V and 8 bases for J; bases not matched to a gene: 11.

This clone was counted once. The rearrangement links TRBV2 to TRBJ2-7; tentative D call: TRBD2 (5 bases). CDR1 and CDR2 (germline): SNHLY, FYNNEI. The CDR3 has 12 amino acids. Trimming cost V 6 bases and J 5 bases, with 11 bases left between them. In DNA, the CDR3 is TGTGCCAGCAGACCCGGGGTAAACGAGCAGTACTTC. It is translated as CASRPGVNEQYF.

The V and J genes are TRBV24-1 and TRBJ1-2; D remains ambiguous. Deletions cut 7 bases from V and 2 bases from J, with 7 bases between. The CDR3 is 12 amino acids. Germline values: CDR1 KGHDR, CDR2 SFDVKD. CDR3 sequence (DNA): TGTGCCACCAGCACGGGGAACTATGGCTACACCTTC. Protein: CATSTGNYGYTF.

The sample holds a few counts of this clone. This rearrangement joins TRBV7-8 to TRBJ2-7; D perhaps matches TRBD1 (6 bases). Deletions cut 0 bases from V and 1 base from J, with 19 bases between. The CDR3 contains 18 residues. Per germline, CDR1 SGHVS and CDR2 FQNEAQ. CDR3 bases: TGTGCCAGCAGCTTAGCCGGACAGACTTCCGATTTATCCTACGAGCAGTACTTC. This gives the protein CASSLAGQTSDLSYEQYF.

The J gene is TRBJ2-1, the V gene TRBV11-3; TRBD2 might be the D (5 bases). This CDR3 spans 12 amino acids. V gave up 11 bases and J gave up 6 bases, with 14 bases separating them. CDR1 is SGHNT and CDR2 is YENEEA in the germline V gene. The CDR3 loop is CASRERPNEQFF. CDR3 coding DNA: TGTGCCTCAAGGGAGCGGCCCAATGAGCAGTTCTTC. Variable domain in full (rest from reference TRBV11-3 and TRBJ2-1): EAGVVQSPRYKIIEKKQPVAFWCNPISGHNTLYWYLQNLGQGPELLIRYENEEAVDDSQLPKDRFSAERLKGVDSTLKIQPAELGDSAVYLCASRERPNEQFFGPGTRLTVL.

This chain links TRBV19 with TRBJ1-2; TRBD1 matches at 7 bases. The CDR3 contains 14 residues. The ends lost 5 bases at V and 4 bases at J; junction bases unmatched: 7. The germline V gene has CDR1 LNHDA and CDR2 SQIVND (reference sequence). CDR3 in DNA: TGTGCCAGTAGTGCCCAGGGGGGTGGCTATGGCTACACCTTC. Its protein is CASSAQGGGYGYTF.

This sequence joins TRBV5-1 and TRBJ2-7; the match to TRBD1 covers 7 bases. The CDR3 is 15 amino acids. V dropped 4 bases and J dropped 2; count of bases not matched to a gene: 9. Germline V gene data show CDR1 as SGHRS and CDR2 as YFSETQ. The CDR3 DNA reads as TGCGCCAGCAGCATTCCGGGACAGAGCGCCTACGAGCAGTACTTC. Amino acid sequence: CASSIPGQSAYEQYF.

The chain joins TRBV27 to TRBJ1-3, with D hard to call. V lost 2 bases, J lost 1 base, and 6 bases lay in between. Looked up from germline, CDR1 is MNHEY and CDR2 is SMNVEV (reference sequence). The CDR3 extends over 14 amino acids. The DNA for the CDR3 is TGTGCCAGCAGTTTACACGCGTCTGGAAACACCATATATTTT. The encoded protein is CASSLHASGNTIYF.

In its sample, this clone was seen once. DNA for the CDR3: TGTGCCAGCGGCTTGGGACTAGCGGGAGCTGATACGCAGTATTTT. Its protein is CASGLGLAGADTQYF. The chain carries TRBV2 and TRBJ2-3, with 14 bases matching TRBD2. CDR3 length: 15 amino acids. V was clipped by 8 bases and J by 6 bases; unmatched bases: 7. CDR1 is SNHLY, CDR2 FYNNEI, per germline.

This rearrangement joins TRBV6-5 to TRBJ1-5; D remains ambiguous. Trimming left V 2 bases short and J 4 bases short, with 15 bases between. There are 16 residues in the CDR3. CDR1 is MNHEY and CDR2 is SVGAGI in the germline V gene. CDR3 nucleotides: TGTGCCAGCAGTTACGGAGGTTCATCGCAAAATCAGCCCCAGCATTTT. Amino acid sequence: CASSYGGSSQNQPQHF.

In its sample, this clone was seen a few times. The rearrangement uses TRBV28 and TRBJ1-2; D perhaps matches TRBD1 (5 bases). Trimming pared 7 bases from V and 4 bases from J, leaving 10 bases between. Germline CDR1 and CDR2: MDHEN and SYDVKM. This CDR3 spans 12 amino acids. The DNA of the CDR3 is TGTGCCAGCACCAGGGTTGGCTATGGCTACACCTTC. Translated: CASTRVGYGYTF.

This clone was observed a single time. V is TRBV2 and J is TRBJ2-4, with 9 bases lining up with TRBD2. The trim removed 6 bases at V and 3 bases at J, leaving 15 bases unmatched. The CDR3 runs 18 residues. The germline CDR1 and CDR2 sequences are SNHLY and FYNNEI. CDR3 sequence reads: CASRAPAGGVKIKNIQYF. The CDR3 region has the DNA TGTGCCAGCAGGGCCCCAGCGGGAGGAGTCAAGATCAAAAACATTCAGTACTTC.

CDR3 bases: TGTGCCAGCAGCCGCCGGACAGGGATTGGCTACGAGCAGTACTTC. Its protein product is CASSRRTGIGYEQYF. This sequence joins TRBV11-3 and TRBJ2-7; TRBD1 aligns across 8 bases. Germline-derived CDR1 and CDR2 are SGHNT and YENEEA. J gave up 3 bases and V 5 bases, and 9 bases lay outside the gene matches. The CDR3 contains 15 residues.